This T cell receptor (beta chain) came from a study of blood T cell repertoires in COVID-19. As for the study in general: Acute and convalescent COVID-19 samples came from the United States, Italy and Spain. T cells, B-cell-depleted T cells, or PBMCs provided the cDNA or gDNA that served as material.

In the original analysis: Researchers report that nucleated cell counts were estimated from reference gene primer amplification. Assay: immunoSEQ multiplex PCR; the TCRdb copy retains only in-frame clones and omits some. The DNA gave D and trimming, while V, J and clone size come from that table. Here the sample spans roughly 300,000 clones, approximately 85% being singletons. This CDR3 has 13 residues. Trimming shortened V by 4 bases and J by 2 bases, and 8 bases separated the two germline ends. CDR1 is GTSNPN, CDR2 SVGIG, per germline (reference sequence). Sequencing was performed on peripheral blood. This sequence was found in a human donor in a cohort sampled during active COVID-19. This sequence joins TRBV30 and TRBJ2-2; D not resolved. The CDR3 loop is CAWTGTNTGELFF. The CDR3 bases are TGTGCCTGGACAGGCACCAACACCGGGGAGCTGTTTTTT.